This passage covers 9 T cell receptor beta chains from one sample sequenced in a study of a mutant IDH1 vaccine in newly diagnosed glioma (dated by TCRdb to the early 2020s). The library was made by the immunoSEQ multiplex PCR assay. As stored in TCRdb, this immuneACCESS dataset retains in-frame rearrangements with V and J assigned. A fraction of the clones does not appear; measured against another copy, unresolved V genes explain less than half of the discrepancy, and the remainder lacks a known reason. The sample table holds about 130,000 clones, of which around 80% were seen once. Jointly, the top ten make up 5% to 6% of the sample. For these receptors, no antigen is known. Per the publication, the time point label means: week 11, during vaccination. A 20-mer mutant IDH1 peptide at 300 micrograms in Montanide made up each vaccine dose, which was injected subcutaneously together with topical imiquimod.

The sequenced sample was PBMCs, obtained from a glioma patient whose treatment included an IDH1 peptide vaccine. These receptor sequences come from a man aged 35 to 55 with glioma.

This chain connects TRBV18 to TRBJ1-5; maybe TRBD1 (5 bases). The germline V gene has CDR1 KGHSH and CDR2 LQKENI. Deletions cut 3 bases from V and 1 base from J, with 16 bases between. CDR3 length: 17 amino acids. Here the CDR3 reads CASSPRGDHSSNQPQHF. CDR3 in DNA: TGTGCCAGCTCACCTAGGGGAGACCACTCAAGCAATCAGCCCCAGCATTTT.

V and J are TRBV9 and TRBJ1-2, with D hard to call. Trimming cost V 0 bases and J 0 bases, with 12 bases left between them. Germline V CDR1 and CDR2: SGDLS, YYNGEE. CDR3 length equals 16 residues. The CDR3 sequence: CASSVAQDPPNYGYTF. The CDR3 DNA sequence: TGTGCCAGCAGCGTAGCCCAGGACCCCCCTAACTATGGCTACACCTTC.

V is TRBV28 and J is TRBJ2-1; 8 positions agree with TRBD2. Germline CDR1 is MDHEN and CDR2 is SYDVKM. Unmatched junction bases numbered 4, after V lost 10 bases and J lost 2 bases. The CDR3 totals 13 residues. The CDR3 DNA follows: TGTGCCACCGGGAGGGCCGCCTACAATGAGCAGTTCTTC. Encoded protein: CATGRAAYNEQFF.

V usage is TRBV4-1 and J usage is TRBJ1-2; TRBD1 might be the D (6 bases). Trimming left V 0 bases short and J 5 bases short, with 16 bases between. Germline values: CDR1 MGHRA, CDR2 YSYEKL. The CDR3 runs to 16 residues. In nucleotides, the CDR3 is TGCGCCAGCAGCCAAGATCTACCGGGGGGCAGGTATGGCTACACCTTC. This sequence encodes CASSQDLPGGRYGYTF.

The J gene is TRBJ2-4, the V gene TRBV7-2; D unresolved. The V gene's germline CDR1 is SGHTA and CDR2 FQGNSA. The V end was cut by 6 bases, the J end by 8 bases, with 11 bases between. The CDR3 contains 12 residues. CDR3 amino acids: CASSTLSYIQYF. In DNA, the CDR3 is TGTGCCAGCAGTACTTTATCGTACATTCAGTACTTC.

The chain joins TRBV10-1 to TRBJ2-5; the match to TRBD2 covers 11 bases. Germline V gene sequence: CDR1 WNHNN, CDR2 SYGVQD (reference sequence). This CDR3 comprises 19 residues. The junction had 12 bases not matched to a gene; V was cut back by 0 bases and J by 3 bases. The CDR3 coding sequence is TGCGCCAGCAGTGAGTCCACTCTCACTAGCGGGGGAACCAAAGAGACCCAGTACTTC. Translated: CASSESTLTSGGTKETQYF.

The J gene is TRBJ1-4, the V gene TRBV30; maybe TRBD1 (5 bases). Germline assignment: CDR1 GTSNPN and CDR2 SVGIG (reference sequence). Trimming removed 6 bases from V and 3 bases from J, with 11 bases in between. The CDR3 has 13 amino acids. DNA of the CDR3: TGTGCCTGCGTAGGGGTACCTAATGAAAAACTGTTTTTT. Encoded protein: CACVGVPNEKLFF.

This chain uses TRBV28 with TRBJ2-4; 10 nucleotides line up with TRBD1. Trimming cost V 6 bases and J 8 bases; bases outside gene matches: 10. Germline values: CDR1 MDHEN, CDR2 SYDVKM. CDR3 size: 15 residues. The CDR3 nucleotides are TGTGCCAGCAGCCGACTGACAGGGGGCGTGGACATTCAGTACTTC. As protein: CASSRLTGGVDIQYF.

This clone was picked up one time. The chain uses TRBV5-1 and TRBJ2-7, with D possibly TRBD2 on 6 matching bases. The CDR3 is 16 residues long. Germline V gene sequence: CDR1 SGHRS, CDR2 YFSETQ. V was cut by 0 bases and J by 3 bases, with 16 bases left in between. The CDR3 spells CASSLGPGAINYEQYF. CDR3 nucleotide sequence: TGCGCCAGCAGCTTGGGTCCGGGAGCGATAAACTACGAGCAGTACTTC.